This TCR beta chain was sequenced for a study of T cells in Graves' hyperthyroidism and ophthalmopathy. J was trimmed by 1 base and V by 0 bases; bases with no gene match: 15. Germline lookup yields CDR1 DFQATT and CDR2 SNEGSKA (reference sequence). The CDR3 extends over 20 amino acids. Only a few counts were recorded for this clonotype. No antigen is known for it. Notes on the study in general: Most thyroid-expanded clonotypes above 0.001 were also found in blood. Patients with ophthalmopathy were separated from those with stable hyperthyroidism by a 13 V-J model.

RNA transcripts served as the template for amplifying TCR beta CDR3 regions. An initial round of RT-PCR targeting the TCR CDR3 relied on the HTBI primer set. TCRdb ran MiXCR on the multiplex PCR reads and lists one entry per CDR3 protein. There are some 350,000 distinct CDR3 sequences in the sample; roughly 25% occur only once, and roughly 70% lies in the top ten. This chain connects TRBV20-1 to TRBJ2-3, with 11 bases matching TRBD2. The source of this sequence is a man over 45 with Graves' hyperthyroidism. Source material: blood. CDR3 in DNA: TGCAGTGCTAGAGATACACAGAAAGAACTGACTAGCGGGGGCACAGATACGCAGTATTTT. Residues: CSARDTQKELTSGGTDTQYF.